These T cell receptor beta chains were read from a single sample in a study of blood T cell repertoires in COVID-19. The method was immunoSEQ multiplex PCR; TCRdb's version includes in-frame clones alone and lacks a portion of them. The repertoire holds 11,000 to 15,000 clones, with over 80% as singletons. The sample consisted of peripheral blood. These TCRs come from a human donor in a cohort sampled during active COVID-19. Both conserved end residues are part of each CDR3. Fields, in order: V gene, clone size, J gene, D gene, CDR3 length, CDR3 DNA, CDR3 protein. D genes are given only for firm matches. Size is omitted from some rows. Given values are once, few, many or a class for expanded clones.

>TRBV5-4|-|TRBJ1-3|-|15
TGTGCCAGCAGCTTGGCGGGGGACGCTGGAAACACCATATATTTT
CASSLAGDAGNTIYF
>TRBV6-5|once|TRBJ1-1|TRBD1|14
TGTGCCAGCAGTTACGACAGGGAAGCACCGAAAGCTTTCTTT
CASSYDREAPKAFF
>TRBV19|-|TRBJ1-5|-|13
TGTGCCAGTAGTTTCGAGAGGGCCCAGCCCCAGCATTTT
CASSFERAQPQHF
>TRBV2|-|TRBJ2-3|TRBD1|15
TGTGCCAGCAGCAAGGACAGGTCTAGCACAGATACGCAGTATTTT
CASSKDRSSTDTQYF
>TRBV7-8|few|TRBJ2-2|-|17
TGTGCCAGCAGCACCCGCCGTGGGGGCGGGCCCACCGGGGAGCTGTTTTTT
CASSTRRGGGPTGELFF
>TRBV24-1|-|TRBJ2-7|TRBD1|13
TGTGCCACCAGTCGCAGGGGGAGCTACGAGCAGTACTTC
CATSRRGSYEQYF
>TRBV5-1|once|TRBJ2-1|-|15
TGCGCCAGCAGCTTGATGGCTAGCTCCTACAATGAGCAGTTCTTC
CASSLMASSYNEQFF
>TRBV4-2|-|TRBJ2-3|TRBD2|16
TGTGCCAGCAGCCAAGAGGCTAGCGGGAGCACAGATACGCAGTATTTT
CASSQEASGSTDTQYF
>TRBV11-2|-|TRBJ2-3|TRBD2|14
TGTGCCAGCAGCTATCTAGCGGGAGGGGATACGCAGTATTTT
CASSYLAGGDTQYF
>TRBV29-1|-|TRBJ2-5|-|14
TGCAGCGTAGACGGACAGAAAAGTATAGAGACCCAGTACTTC
CSVDGQKSIETQYF
>TRBV5-1|-|TRBJ2-1|TRBD1|15
TGCGCCAGCAGCTTGGAACAGGGGGCCTACAATGAGCAGTTCTTC
CASSLEQGAYNEQFF
>TRBV3-1/TRBV3-2|once|TRBJ2-7|TRBD1|14
TGTGCCAGCAGCCTAGGACAGGGAACTGACGAGCAGTACTTC
CASSLGQGTDEQYF
>TRBV2|-|TRBJ2-7|-|12
TGTGCCAGCAGTGAACCCAGGTACGAGCAGTACTTC
CASSEPRYEQYF
>TRBV3-1/TRBV3-2|once|TRBJ2-1|TRBD2|13
TGTGCCGCAAGATATAGCGGGAGCGACGAGCAGTTCTTC
CAARYSGSDEQFF
>TRBV29-1|-|TRBJ2-3|TRBD2|13
TGCAGCGTAGCCGGACTAGCGGGAGATACGCAGTATTTT
CSVAGLAGDTQYF
>TRBV6-5|-|TRBJ2-5|-|12
TGTGCCAGCACAGGGTACCAAGAGACCCAGTACTTC
CASTGYQETQYF
>TRBV19|-|TRBJ1-4|-|13
TGTGCCAGTAGTATTACTTCTAATGAAAAACTGTTTTTT
CASSITSNEKLFF
>TRBV11-2|-|TRBJ2-1|TRBD2|14
TGTGCCAGCAGAATGGGACTAGCCTACAATGAGCAGTTCTTC
CASRMGLAYNEQFF
>TRBV10-3|-|TRBJ2-5|-|13
TGTGCCATCAGTGGACAGATACAAGAGACCCAGTACTTC
CAISGQIQETQYF
>TRBV5-5|-|TRBJ2-7|-|15
TGTGCCAGCAGCTTGACCAGCGGGCGGATCTACGAGCAGTACTTC
CASSLTSGRIYEQYF
>TRBV2|-|TRBJ2-2|-|14
TGTGCCAGCAGTGAAGCTTTCCGGGCCGGGGAGCTGTTTTTT
CASSEAFRAGELFF
>TRBV24-1|-|TRBJ2-6|-|13
TGTGCCACCAGCCCGGGAGGGGCCAACGTCCTGACTTTC
CATSPGGANVLTF
>TRBV7-8|-|TRBJ2-3|TRBD2|15
TGTGCCAGCAGCACTCGACTAGCGGGAGGGGATACGCAGTATTTT
CASSTRLAGGDTQYF
>TRBV28|-|TRBJ1-4|-|17
TGTGCCAGCAGATCGAGGACAGTGAGGACAACTAATGAAAAACTGTTTTTT
CASRSRTVRTTNEKLFF
>TRBV6-2/TRBV6-3|-|TRBJ1-1|-|13
TGTGCCAGCAGTCGAAATGTCCGGGGGGAAGCTTTCTTT
CASSRNVRGEAFF
>TRBV19|-|TRBJ2-2|TRBD1|15
TGTGCCAGTAGGGGGACAGGGAGGGACACCGGGGAGCTGTTTTTT
CASRGTGRDTGELFF
>TRBV11-1|-|TRBJ2-7|TRBD1|14
TGTGCCAGCAGCCGCCGGGACAGGGACCACGAGCAGTACTTC
CASSRRDRDHEQYF
>TRBV11-1|-|TRBJ2-7|-|13
TGTGCCAGCAGCTTACAGGGGCCAGGGGAGCAGTACTTC
CASSLQGPGEQYF
>TRBV27|-|TRBJ1-4|-|16
TGTGCTACCTCCCGGGGCCGCGGGGCCGTTAGTGAAAAACTGTTTTTT
CATSRGRGAVSEKLFF
>TRBV27|-|TRBJ1-5|-|14
TGTGCCAGCAGTCCCCAGAAAAATAATCAGCCCCAGCATTTT
CASSPQKNNQPQHF
>TRBV7-8|-|TRBJ1-1|TRBD1|14
TGTGCCAGCAGCTCCCCGGACAGGGCCACAGAAGCTTTCTTT
CASSSPDRATEAFF
>TRBV14|-|TRBJ2-3|-|13
TGTGCCAGCAGCCAGAGGCCCCCAGATACGCAGTATTTT
CASSQRPPDTQYF
>TRBV15|-|TRBJ2-7|TRBD2|14
TGTGCCACGGGAATAGGCGGGAGGGCCTGGGAGCAGTACTTC
CATGIGGRAWEQYF
>TRBV29-1|-|TRBJ2-5|TRBD2|14
TGCAGCTCCGGTTCGGGACTAGCGGGAGAGACCCAGTACTTC
CSSGSGLAGETQYF